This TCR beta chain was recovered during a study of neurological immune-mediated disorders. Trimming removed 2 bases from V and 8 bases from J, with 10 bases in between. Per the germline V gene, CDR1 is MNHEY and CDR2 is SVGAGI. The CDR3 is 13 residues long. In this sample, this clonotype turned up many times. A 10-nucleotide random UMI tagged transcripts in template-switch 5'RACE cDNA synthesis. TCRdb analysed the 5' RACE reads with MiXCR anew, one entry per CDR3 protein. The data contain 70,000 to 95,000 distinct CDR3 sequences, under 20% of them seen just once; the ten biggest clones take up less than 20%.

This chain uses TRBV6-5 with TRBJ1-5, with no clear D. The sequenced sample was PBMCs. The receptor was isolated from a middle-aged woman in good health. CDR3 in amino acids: CASSYALKEPQHF. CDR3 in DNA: TGTGCCAGCAGTTACGCGTTAAAGGAGCCCCAGCATTTT.